The source of this T cell receptor beta chain is a study of shared clonotypes between healthy human individuals. Study background: Used for every donor were three CD4 naive, three CD4 memory, two CD8 naive and one CD8 memory plate. Findings of the study overall: A small donor pool kept down the genetic and exposure-history diversity that was represented.

Regarding this clone: Its target is unknown.

Researchers divided each subset's genomic DNA evenly across several immunoSEQ plates. In the sorted-subset replicate PCRs, around 220 ng DNA, around 30,000 T cell genomes, was used. This table comes from immunoSEQ multiplex PCR, and its TCRdb copy is limited to in-frame clones, with some not included. The sample consists of 2 million to 3 million clones, around 94% of them appearing once. The germline V and J ends were trimmed by 4 bases and 3 bases, with 6 bases remaining between them. This CDR3 region has 12 residues. Germline CDR1 reads SGHTA; CDR2 reads FQGNSA. The TCR was taken from a man between 18 and 35 years old in good health. The chain is built from TRBV7-2 and TRBJ1-1; D gene uncertain. Material: naive CD4+ T cells sorted from blood. Described subset: CD45RA+ positively selected. CDR3 nucleotide sequence: TGTGCCAGCAGCTACGGTTACACTGAAGCTTTCTTT. It encodes CASSYGYTEAFF.